Below are 26 T cell receptor beta chains sequenced from a single sample in a study of T cells in Graves' hyperthyroidism and ophthalmopathy. RNA transcripts yielded amplified TCR beta CDR3 regions. During a first-round RT-PCR of the TCR CDR3, the HTBI primer set was used. TCRdb ran MiXCR on the multiplex PCR reads and lists one entry per CDR3 protein. The sample includes over 500,000 distinct CDR3 sequences, roughly 15% of them seen just once. Source material: blood. All receptors come from a woman aged 40 to 55 with Graves' hyperthyroidism.

With regard to this clonotype: This may stem from a read error, because a much larger clone lies one nucleotide away. Here the CDR3 DNA reads TGTGCCAGCAGTTTAAGTTTTCGCGGCTATGGCCACACCTTC. This encodes CASSLSFRGYGHTF. The chain joins TRBV28 to TRBJ1-2; D not certain. The germline V gene encodes CDR1 MDHEN and CDR2 SYDVKM. The CDR3 length is 14 residues.

This clonotype has at least ten counts. CDR3 DNA sequence: TGTGCCAGCAGCGTCGCAGGGGTGGGCAATCAGCCCCAGCATTTT. This sequence encodes CASSVAGVGNQPQHF. This chain uses TRBV7-8 with TRBJ1-5, with a tentative D call TRBD1 (6 bases). CDR3 length: 15 amino acids. CDR1 is SGHVS, CDR2 FQNEAQ, per germline. Trimming removed 5 bases from V and 2 bases from J, with 13 bases in between.

This clonotype was observed many times. CDR3 in DNA: TGCAGTGCTGAAGAGGGGGGGAACACTGAAGCTTTCTTT. Translated, it gives CSAEEGGNTEAFF. The rearrangement links TRBV20-1 to TRBJ1-1, with a weak D call TRBD1 (6 bases). Germline lookup yields CDR1 DFQATT and CDR2 SNEGSKA (reference sequence). This CDR3 spans 13 amino acids. V lost 5 bases to trimming and J lost 1 base, with 11 bases between them.

This clonotype was counted at least ten times. V and J are TRBV28 and TRBJ1-2; the D is unclear. CDR3 length: 13 residues. Germline V CDR1 and CDR2: MDHEN, SYDVKM. Deletions cut 3 bases from V and 2 bases from J, with 7 bases between. CDR3 loop: CASSFGRNYGYTF. CDR3 nucleotide sequence: TGTGCCAGCAGTTTTGGGCGGAACTATGGCTACACCTTC.

This clonotype was counted many times. This rearrangement joins TRBV28 to TRBJ1-5; D is unclear. V was pared by 5 bases and J by 0 bases, with 17 bases between. CDR1 is MDHEN and CDR2 is SYDVKM in the germline V gene. The length of the CDR3 is 17 residues. CDR3 residues: CASSLDRPGYSNQPQHF. The CDR3 DNA is TGTGCCAGCAGTCTAGATAGACCAGGCTATAGCAATCAGCCCCAGCATTTT.

With regard to this clonotype: Just one base apart from a much larger clone, this may be a read error. This rearrangement joins TRBV6-2 or TRBV6-3 to TRBJ2-3, with a weak D call TRBD1 (5 bases). Per the germline V gene, CDR1 is MNHEY and CDR2 is SVGEGT. Trimming removed 6 bases from V and 2 bases from J, with 6 bases in between. The CDR3 is 12 amino acids. CDR3: CASRDITDTQYF. The CDR3 DNA reads as TGTGCCAGCAGGGACATCACAGATACGCAGTATTTT.

This clonotype showed up many times. J is TRBJ2-3 and V is TRBV7-2; perhaps TRBD2 as D (6 bases). Trimming removed 2 bases at V and 2 bases at J, with 11 bases between. The CDR3 runs 15 residues. Germline V gene data show CDR1 as SGHTA and CDR2 as FQGNSA. As DNA, the CDR3 is TGTGCCAGCAGCTTAATGGGGGGTGACACAGATACGCAGTATTTT. Protein product: CASSLMGGDTDTQYF.

This clonotype was observed at least ten times. This chain connects TRBV7-9 to TRBJ1-1; no firm D call. The CDR3 loop spans 16 amino acids. Germline CDR1 and CDR2: SEHNR and FQNEAQ (reference sequence). V gave up 6 bases and J gave up 4 bases, with 21 bases separating them. The CDR3 region has the DNA TGTGCCAGCAGAAACGTCGAGGGAGTCGGGAGCACTGAAGCTTTCTTT. It encodes CASRNVEGVGSTEAFF.

This chain joins TRBV20-1 and TRBJ2-1; weak D call: TRBD1 (5 bases). The V end lost 2 bases, the J end lost 4 bases, and 9 bases lay between the germline ends. There are 13 residues in the CDR3. Germline CDR1 reads DFQATT; CDR2 reads SNEGSKA (reference sequence). This CDR3 reads CSARKTDYNEQFF. Written as DNA, the CDR3 is TGCAGTGCTAGAAAGACAGATTACAATGAGCAGTTCTTC.

Many counts were recorded for this clonotype. V and J are TRBV7-2 and TRBJ2-2; D is unresolved. The length of the CDR3 is 15 residues. Looked up from germline, CDR1 is SGHTA and CDR2 is FQGNSA. Trimming stripped 2 bases from V and 3 bases from J, with 10 bases between. The CDR3: CASSLSSRDTGELFF. CDR3 sequence (DNA): TGTGCCAGCAGCTTAAGTAGCAGAGACACCGGGGAGCTGTTTTTT. Combining the CDR3 with reference TRBV7-2 and TRBJ2-2 gives the whole variable domain GAGVSQSPSNKVTEKGKDVELRCDPISGHTALYWYRQSLGQGLEFLIYFQGNSAPDKSGLPSDRFSAERTGGSVSTLTIQRTQQEDSAVYLCASSLSSRDTGELFFGEGSRLTVL.

This clonotype was recorded many times. The chain carries TRBV6-1 and TRBJ1-2; the match to TRBD1 covers 10 bases. V trimming: 5 bases; J trimming: 3 bases; junction bases outside the gene matches: 9. Germline lookup yields CDR1 MNHNS and CDR2 SASEGT. The CDR3 totals 16 residues. The CDR3 DNA sequence: TGTGCCAGCAGTCGTGAAACCGGGACAGGGGACTATGGCTACACCTTC. This translates into CASSRETGTGDYGYTF.

This clonotype was counted many times. This chain uses TRBV28 with TRBJ2-7; D is perhaps TRBD2 (6 bases). Trimming removed 1 base from V and 6 bases from J, with 16 bases in between. CDR1 is MDHEN, CDR2 SYDVKM, per germline. The CDR3 loop spans 15 amino acids. The CDR3 reads CASSLYTLARPEQYF. In DNA, the CDR3 is TGTGCCAGCAGTTTATATACGCTAGCGCGACCCGAGCAGTACTTC.

The chain combines TRBV20-1 with TRBJ2-4; D remains ambiguous. Germline CDR1 DFQATT, CDR2 SNEGSKA (reference sequence). The CDR3 covers 13 residues. CDR3 nucleotide sequence: TGCAGCAACGGCGTCTATTGGGTATACATTCAGTACTTC. It encodes CSNGVYWVYIQYF.

This clonotype was observed at least ten times. The rearrangement links TRBV27 to TRBJ2-3; 9 nucleotides align to TRBD2. After removal of 2 bases from V and 5 bases from J, the junction contained 8 bases not matched to a gene. The germline CDR1 and CDR2 sequences are MNHEY and SMNVEV (reference sequence). CDR3 size: 16 residues. This CDR3 is CASSLAGGPKGDTQYF. The DNA for the CDR3 is TGTGCCAGCAGTTTAGCGGGAGGGCCTAAGGGAGATACGCAGTATTTT.

This clonotype was recorded at least ten times. The CDR3 DNA sequence: TGTGCCAGCAGCGGCGAACCGGACAGGGTCTCCTACAATGAGCAGTTCTTC. Protein product: CASSGEPDRVSYNEQFF. V gene TRBV9 combines with J gene TRBJ2-1; 8 nucleotides agree with TRBD1. The length of the CDR3 is 17 residues. Trimming cost V 3 bases and J 0 bases; bases outside gene matches: 8. The germline V gene has CDR1 SGDLS and CDR2 YYNGEE. Based on the CDR3 plus reference TRBV9 and TRBJ2-1, the full variable domain is DSGVTQTPKHLITATGQRVTLRCSPRSGDLSVYWYQQSLDQGLQFLIQYYNGEERAKGNILERFSAQQFPDLHSELNLSSLELGDSALYFCASSGEPDRVSYNEQFFGPGTRLTVL.

This clonotype was counted only a few times. The V and J genes are TRBV20-1 and TRBJ2-5; TRBD2 aligns across 7 bases. V lost 2 bases, J lost 1 base, and 4 bases stayed unmatched. From germline, CDR1 is DFQATT and CDR2 SNEGSKA (reference sequence). This CDR3 is built from 14 residues. The CDR3 loop reads CSARNPSGQETQYF. The CDR3 bases are TGCAGTGCTAGAAACCCTAGCGGCCAAGAGACCCAGTACTTC.

This clonotype was seen ten or more times. V and J are TRBV2 and TRBJ1-5; D is unclear. Germline CDR1 and CDR2: SNHLY and FYNNEI. The CDR3 runs 13 residues. V lost 7 bases, J lost 0 bases, and 7 bases lay in between. CDR3 sequence: CASNGNSNQPQHF. CDR3 in DNA: TGTGCCAGCAACGGTAATAGCAATCAGCCCCAGCATTTT. Looking up the rest from reference TRBV2 and TRBJ1-5 gives the full variable domain: EPEVTQTPSHQVTQMGQEVILRCVPISNHLYFYWYRQILGQKVEFLVSFYNNEISEKSEIFDDQFSVERPDGSNFTLKIRSTKLEDSAMYFCASNGNSNQPQHFGDGTRLSIL.

This clonotype has a handful of counts. The genes are TRBV5-1 and TRBJ2-5, with a tentative D call TRBD1 (6 bases). V was trimmed by 7 bases and J by 3 bases, leaving 16 bases between them. Germline-derived CDR1 and CDR2 are SGHRS and YFSETQ. The CDR3 runs 14 residues. CDR3 sequence (DNA): TGCGCCAGCGCTACCGGGACAAGAAAAGAGACCCAGTACTTC. As protein: CASATGTRKETQYF.

This clonotype was observed once. A much larger clone is a single base away; this may be a read error. This sequence joins TRBV5-1 and TRBJ2-7; D uncertain. The CDR3 consists of 14 residues. Germline V gene data show CDR1 as SGHRS and CDR2 as YFSETQ. This CDR3 reads CASSLRQDGGEQHF. Written as DNA, the CDR3 is TGCGCCAGCAGCTTGAGGCAGGACGGCGGCGAGCAGCACTTC.

V usage is TRBV28 and J usage is TRBJ1-4; D may be TRBD1 (6 bases). Trimming pared 5 bases from V and 1 base from J, leaving 14 bases between. This CDR3 comprises 16 residues. Germline V gene lookup returns CDR1 MDHEN and CDR2 SYDVKM. CDR3 amino acids: CASSPHRVVTNEKLFF. The DNA of the CDR3 is TGTGCCAGCAGTCCCCACAGGGTCGTAACTAATGAAAAACTGTTTTTT.

J is TRBJ2-2 and V is TRBV4-2; TRBD1 agrees at 8 bases. J lost 3 bases, V lost 4 bases, and 10 bases had no gene match. Germline-derived CDR1 and CDR2 are LGHNA and YNFKEQ. The CDR3 has 17 residues. This chain's CDR3 is CASSLFLLDRDTGELFF. CDR3 in DNA: TGTGCCAGCAGCCTATTCCTCTTGGACAGGGACACCGGGGAGCTGTTTTTT.

This clonotype was counted many times. This sequence joins TRBV30 and TRBJ2-1; D call uncertain. CDR3 size: 12 residues. Per the germline V gene, CDR1 is GTSNPN and CDR2 is SVGIG (reference sequence). Trimming stripped 1 base from V and 5 bases from J, with 6 bases between. Here the CDR3 reads CAWSANNNEQFF. CDR3 in DNA: TGTGCCTGGAGTGCGAATAACAATGAGCAGTTCTTC.

Many counts were recorded for this clonotype. A much larger clone differs by one base, so this may be a read error. This chain uses TRBV7-2 with TRBJ2-3; 14 bases match TRBD2. With 5 bases clipped from V and 4 bases from J, the junction kept 5 bases outside the gene matches. The CDR3 extends over 16 amino acids. Germline V gene sequence: CDR1 SGHTA, CDR2 FQGNSA. The CDR3, as DNA: TGTGCCAGCAGCCCCGGGACTAGCGGGAGCTCAGATACGCAGTATTTT. This translates into CASSPGTSGSSDTQYF.

This clonotype was recorded once. A read error may account for a junction end that differs from germline. The rearrangement links TRBV6-2 or TRBV6-3 to TRBJ2-7; 12 bases are a match to TRBD2. Per germline, CDR1 MNHEY and CDR2 SVGEGT. This CDR3 has 17 amino acids. In DNA form, the CDR3 reads TGTGCCAGCAGCGGACTAGCGGGACCCCCTGGCTCCAACGAGCAGTACTTC. It yields the protein CASSGLAGPPGSNEQYF.

Ten or more counts support this clonotype. The chain recombines TRBV7-6 with TRBJ2-1, with 15 bases matching TRBD2. Germline V lookup: CDR1 SGHVS, CDR2 FNYEAQ. There are 15 residues in the CDR3. V lost 3 bases, J lost 10 bases, and 4 bases stayed unmatched. CDR3 sequence reads: CASSLGLAGGSEQFF. In DNA form, the CDR3 reads TGTGCCAGCAGCTTGGGACTAGCGGGGGGTTCGGAGCAGTTCTTC.

This clonotype was counted at least ten times. This sequence joins TRBV28 and TRBJ2-5; 10 bases are a match to TRBD2. The CDR3 is 16 amino acids. Trimming cost V 6 bases and J 5 bases; bases outside gene matches: 12. Germline CDR1 MDHEN, CDR2 SYDVKM. CDR3 in amino acids: CASRHLGSGRRETQYF. In DNA, the CDR3 is TGTGCCAGCAGGCATCTCGGTAGCGGGAGGCGGGAGACCCAGTACTTC.